Here is one T cell receptor (beta chain) with its context. Its matching antigen is unknown. This sample stems from a study of graft-versus-host responses after intestinal transplantation. TCRdb's copy holds only in-frame clones and misses some; the assay was immunoSEQ multiplex PCR. This sample yields roughly 90,000 clones, of which under 95% are seen a single time; about 0.38% belongs to the top ten. Study-level findings and limits: Maximum circulating GvH clone levels tracked with early post-transplant HvG decreases. GvH clones appeared in recipient marrow, some first in ileum or blood.

The sequence derives from a human donor who was the organ donor for an intestinal transplant. The sequenced sample was unstimulated CD4+ T cells sorted from spleen or lymph node cells, obtained before transplant.

Here the CDR3 DNA reads TGCGCCAGCACCCTAACTAGCGGGGGGGCCTATGAGCAGTTCTTC. Its translation: CASTLTSGGAYEQFF. The chain carries TRBV5-1 and TRBJ2-1; 13 nucleotides line up with TRBD2. The CDR3 sequence is 15 residues long. CDR1 and CDR2 from the germline V gene are SGHRS and YFSETQ. V lost 6 bases and J lost 8; bases outside the gene matches: 8.